The next 23 T cell receptor beta chains were all read from a single sample in a study of blood T cell repertoires in COVID-19. Sequenced by immunoSEQ multiplex PCR; TCRdb stores in-frame clones only, minus some. The data show about 140,000 clones, roughly 80% seen once. Sequencing input: peripheral blood. Receptor source: a man over 45 with acute or convalescent COVID-19.

The rearrangement joins TRBV19 to TRBJ1-2; D uncertain. V lost 0 bases and J 4 bases, leaving 9 bases between the germline ends. CDR1 and CDR2 (germline): LNHDA, SQIVND (reference sequence). CDR3 size: 14 residues. Here the CDR3 reads CASSIDAGIYGYTF. CDR3 DNA: TGTGCCAGTAGTATAGATGCGGGTATCTATGGCTACACCTTC.

The V gene is TRBV12-3 or TRBV12-4, the J gene TRBJ2-7, with D hard to call. There are 13 residues in the CDR3. V lost 3 bases and J 7 bases, leaving 13 bases between the germline ends. Here the CDR3 DNA reads TGTGCCAGCAGTTTGCGAGGATCTGGGGAGCAGTACTTC. It specifies CASSLRGSGEQYF.

The chain uses TRBV5-1 and TRBJ2-7; the match to TRBD2 covers 10 bases. Germline V CDR1 and CDR2: SGHRS, YFSETQ. The junction had 8 bases not matched to a gene; V was cut back by 6 bases and J by 5 bases. The CDR3 has 14 amino acids. Here the CDR3 reads CASTLRTSGDEQYF. The CDR3 DNA sequence: TGCGCCAGCACCCTAAGGACTAGCGGAGACGAGCAGTACTTC.

This rearrangement joins TRBV4-1 to TRBJ2-5; perhaps TRBD2 as D (7 bases). There are 17 residues in the CDR3. The germline V gene encodes CDR1 MGHRA and CDR2 YSYEKL. With 0 bases removed from V and 4 bases from J, the gap between germline ends came to 18 bases. The CDR3 here is CASSQEGGGALSETQYF. DNA for the CDR3: TGCGCCAGCAGCCAAGAAGGTGGGGGGGCTCTTTCAGAGACCCAGTACTTC.

The rearrangement links TRBV7-6 to TRBJ2-7; D unclear. The germline CDR1 and CDR2 sequences are SGHVS and FNYEAQ. The CDR3 loop spans 15 amino acids. V was clipped by 4 bases and J by 7 bases, with 20 bases between them. In DNA form, the CDR3 reads TGTGCCAGCAGCTCTGGGCCCCTGGTAAACGTGGAGCAGTACTTC. This encodes CASSSGPLVNVEQYF.

The table lists this clone with a few counts. The V call is TRBV11-2, the J call TRBJ1-1; TRBD1 might be the D (6 bases). Germline loops: CDR1 SGHAT, CDR2 FQNNGV. Trimming stripped 1 base from V and 5 bases from J, with 14 bases between. The CDR3 length is 15 residues. The DNA for the CDR3 is TGTGCCAGCAGCTTAGTGGTGGGGGCTAAAACTGAAGCTTTCTTT. Its protein is CASSLVVGAKTEAFF.

A few counts support this clone. The J gene is TRBJ2-2, the V gene TRBV6-5, with TRBD1 identical over 7 bases. Germline CDR1 is MNHEY and CDR2 is SVGAGI. This CDR3 is built from 15 residues. The V and J ends lost 7 bases and 9 bases, in that order; junction bases with no gene match: 14. The CDR3 sequence is CASTTLGQRSRELFF. The CDR3 region has the DNA TGTGCCAGCACTACCTTGGGACAGCGGTCTAGGGAGCTGTTTTTT.

This rearrangement joins TRBV7-8 to TRBJ2-3, with 11 bases fitting TRBD2. CDR3 length equals 18 residues. V was pared by 5 bases and J by 0 bases, with 10 bases of the junction left unmatched. Germline CDR1 is SGHVS and CDR2 is FQNEAQ. Here the CDR3 DNA reads TGTGCCAGCAGCCAGCTAGCGGGGGGTCGTACTAGCACAGATACGCAGTATTTT. Its translation: CASSQLAGGRTSTDTQYF.

The V gene is TRBV11-2, the J gene TRBJ2-3; D may be TRBD2 (7 bases). This CDR3 has 15 amino acids. Germline V lookup: CDR1 SGHAT, CDR2 FQNNGV. The V end was cut by 4 bases, the J end by 2 bases, with 13 bases between. CDR3 in DNA: TGTGCCAGCAGCTGGGGGGGGCGTTCCACAGATACGCAGTATTTT. Translated: CASSWGGRSTDTQYF.

This clone was recorded a few times. The chain uses TRBV9 and TRBJ2-3; D gene uncertain. Germline V gives CDR1 SGDLS, CDR2 YYNGEE. This CDR3 comprises 12 residues. Between the trimmed V and J ends, which lost 0 bases and 4 bases, there was a span of 3 bases. As DNA, the CDR3 is TGTGCCAGCAGCGTAGCTGCAGATACGCAGTATTTT. Its translation: CASSVAADTQYF. The whole variable domain, remainder taken from reference TRBV9 and TRBJ2-3, is DSGVTQTPKHLITATGQRVTLRCSPRSGDLSVYWYQQSLDQGLQFLIQYYNGEERAKGNILERFSAQQFPDLHSELNLSSLELGDSALYFCASSVAADTQYFGPGTRLTVL.

This clone was counted only a few times. This chain uses TRBV7-8 with TRBJ1-1; TRBD1 agrees at 7 bases. V shed 5 bases, J shed 1 base, and the junction held 4 bases outside the gene matches. Germline assignment: CDR1 SGHVS and CDR2 FQNEAQ. CDR3 length: 14 residues. Here the CDR3 DNA reads TGTGCCAGCAGCGTGAGGACAGGGAACACTGAAGCTTTCTTT. This encodes CASSVRTGNTEAFF.

The chain has TRBV19 and TRBJ1-4; 9 bases align to TRBD1. The CDR3 totals 18 residues. The junction had 13 bases not matched to a gene; V was cut back by 4 bases and J by 4 bases. The germline V gene has CDR1 LNHDA and CDR2 SQIVND (reference sequence). The CDR3 sequence: CASSTRQRPGQGNEKLFF. The CDR3 DNA reads TGTGCCAGTAGTACTAGACAAAGACCGGGACAGGGTAATGAAAAACTGTTTTTT. Together with reference TRBV19 and TRBJ1-4, the CDR3 gives the full variable domain: DGGITQSPKYLFRKEGQNVTLSCEQNLNHDAMYWYRQDPGQGLRLIYYSQIVNDFQKGDIAEGYSVSREKKESFPLTVTSAQKNPTAFYLCASSTRQRPGQGNEKLFFGSGTQLSVL.

The chain recombines TRBV10-2 with TRBJ1-6; 7 bases agree with TRBD1. V lost 7 bases to trimming and J lost 0 bases; unmatched junction nucleotides: 12. The germline V gene encodes CDR1 WSHSY and CDR2 SAAADI. The length of the CDR3 is 18 residues. The DNA for the CDR3 is TGCGCCAGCACCACTAGGACAGGCCTAAGCTCCTATAATTCACCCCTCCACTTT. Amino acid sequence: CASTTRTGLSSYNSPLHF.

V usage is TRBV5-5 and J usage is TRBJ1-6, with D uncertain. Looked up from germline, CDR1 is SGHKS and CDR2 is YYEKEE (reference sequence). V shed 3 bases and J shed 12 bases, with 13 bases lying between them. The CDR3 sequence is 13 residues long. The CDR3 is CASSSADMIPLHF. CDR3 sequence (DNA): TGTGCCAGCAGCTCGGCGGATATGATACCCCTCCACTTT.

V usage is TRBV5-4 and J usage is TRBJ2-3; 9 bases fit TRBD2. The CDR3 length is 15 residues. CDR1 is SGHNT, CDR2 YYREEE, per germline (reference sequence). V gave up 3 bases and J gave up 2 bases; unmatched junction bases: 4. CDR3: CASSSSGAITDTQYF. DNA of the CDR3: TGTGCCAGCAGCTCTAGCGGGGCGATCACAGATACGCAGTATTTT.

The CDR3 loop is CASAPGGEGNQPQHF. The CDR3 DNA sequence: TGTGCCAGCGCCCCCGGGGGAGAAGGCAATCAGCCCCAGCATTTT. V is TRBV25-1 and J is TRBJ1-5; possible D gene TRBD1, 5 bases. This CDR3 region has 15 residues. V lost 8 bases and J lost 2, with 16 bases in between. Germline CDR1 MGHDK, CDR2 SYGVNS.

This sequence joins TRBV3-1 (or the pseudogene TRBV3-2) and TRBJ1-1; no clear D gene. The CDR3 is 13 amino acids. CDR1 and CDR2 (germline): LGHDT, YNNKEL (reference sequence). V shed 4 bases and J shed 1 base, with 7 bases lying between them. This CDR3 is CASSPRQNTEAFF. The CDR3 DNA reads as TGTGCCAGCAGCCCGAGACAGAACACTGAAGCTTTCTTT.

This sequence joins TRBV2 and TRBJ1-5; D gene unclear. V shed 3 bases and J shed 0 bases, with 9 bases lying between them. The CDR3 totals 15 residues. CDR1 is SNHLY, CDR2 FYNNEI, per germline. The CDR3 nucleotides read TGTGCCAGCAGTGATGAGCCTTATAGCAATCAGCCCCAGCATTTT. This codes for CASSDEPYSNQPQHF.

The chain couples TRBV5-4 to TRBJ2-1; D gene uncertain. The CDR3 runs 13 residues. Germline assignment: CDR1 SGHNT and CDR2 YYREEE (reference sequence). V was shortened by 4 bases and J by 4 bases, with 9 bases between the two germline ends. The CDR3 loop is CASSRPTYNEQFF. The CDR3 nucleotides are TGTGCCAGCAGCAGACCGACATACAATGAGCAGTTCTTC.

The gene calls are TRBV24-1 and TRBJ1-1, with 7 bases aligning to TRBD1. The CDR3 sequence is 15 residues long. V shed 11 bases and J 2 bases; nucleotides not matched to a gene: 13. Per germline, CDR1 KGHDR and CDR2 SFDVKD. CDR3 sequence (DNA): TGTGCCAGTCCAAGCATGGGACAGCAAAACACTGAAGCTTTCTTT. As protein: CASPSMGQQNTEAFF.

The chain links TRBV5-5 to TRBJ1-5; possibly TRBD1 for D (6 bases). The CDR3 extends over 16 amino acids. V shed 1 base and J shed 5 bases, with 16 bases lying between them. Germline lookup yields CDR1 SGHKS and CDR2 YYEKEE (reference sequence). The CDR3 reads CASSLWAGAEDQPQHF. In nucleotides, the CDR3 is TGTGCCAGCAGCTTGTGGGCAGGGGCTGAGGATCAGCCCCAGCATTTT.

The rearrangement links TRBV5-5 to TRBJ1-2, with TRBD1 as a possible D gene (5 bases). The V end was cut by 4 bases, the J end by 7 bases, with 23 bases between. The CDR3 runs 16 residues. The germline V gene has CDR1 SGHKS and CDR2 YYEKEE (reference sequence). Here the CDR3 DNA reads TGTGCCAGCAGCCATCCACCTCAGGGTGAACGGCGTGGCTACACCTTC. Its protein product is CASSHPPQGERRGYTF. The complete variable domain, with remaining parts taken from reference TRBV5-5 and TRBJ1-2, reads DAGVTQSPTHLIKTRGQQVTLRCSPISGHKSVSWYQQVLGQGPQFIFQYYEKEERGRGNFPDRFSARQFPNYSSELNVNALLLGDSALYLCASSHPPQGERRGYTFGSGTRLTVV.

This clone was detected only a few times. The chain recombines TRBV14 with TRBJ2-7; tentatively, D is TRBD1 (5 bases). The CDR3 is 13 amino acids. Deletions cut 1 base from V and 6 bases from J, with 10 bases between. The germline V gene has CDR1 SGHDN and CDR2 FVKESK. The CDR3 here is CASSQARVVEQYF. The CDR3 nucleotides read TGTGCCAGCAGCCAAGCCAGGGTCGTCGAGCAGTACTTC.